The entry below gives a single T cell receptor beta chain sequence along with its context. The CDR3 runs to 14 residues. CDR1 is MNHEY and CDR2 is SVGAGI in the germline V gene. After removal of 9 bases from V and 0 bases from J, the junction contained 4 bases not matched to a gene. The record originates from a study of blood T cell repertoires in COVID-19. Produced via immunoSEQ multiplex PCR; TCRdb's table is partial and in-frame only. The sample has about 430,000 clones; around 89% are singletons. The receptor was isolated from a woman aged 25 to 39 with acute COVID-19. The rearrangement links TRBV6-5 to TRBJ1-3, with 8 bases that match TRBD1. The sample consisted of PBMCs or T cells enriched from blood (not recorded which). In nucleotides, the CDR3 is TGTGCCAGGACAGGGGCCGGCTCTGGAAACACCATATATTTT. Its protein product is CARTGAGSGNTIYF.